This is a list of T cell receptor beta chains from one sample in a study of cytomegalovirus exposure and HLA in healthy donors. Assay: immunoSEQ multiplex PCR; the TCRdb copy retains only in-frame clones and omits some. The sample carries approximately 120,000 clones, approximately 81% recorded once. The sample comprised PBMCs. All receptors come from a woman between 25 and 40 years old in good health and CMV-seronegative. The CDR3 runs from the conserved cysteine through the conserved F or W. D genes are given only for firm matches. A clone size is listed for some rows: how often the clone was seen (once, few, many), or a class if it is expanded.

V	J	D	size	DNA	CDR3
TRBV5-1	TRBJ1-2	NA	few	TGCGCCAGCAGCTTGGACCGGGACTACACCTTC	CASSLDRDYTF
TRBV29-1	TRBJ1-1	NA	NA	TGCAGCGGGAAGGGAGGGGGGGCGAGCACTGAAGCTTTCTTT	CSGKGGGASTEAFF
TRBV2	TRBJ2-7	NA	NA	TGTGCCAGCCGGACAGATATCTACGAGCAGTACTTC	CASRTDIYEQYF
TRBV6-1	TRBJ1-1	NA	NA	TGTGCCAGCCCCAGGCAGGGGCGCGAAGCTGAAGCTTTCTTT	CASPRQGREAEAFF
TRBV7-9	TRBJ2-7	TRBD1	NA	TGTGCCAGCAGCTTAGGGACAGGTAACTCCTACGAGCAGTACTTC	CASSLGTGNSYEQYF
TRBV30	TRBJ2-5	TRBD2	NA	TGTGCCTGGATGGGGACTAGCGGGCTCCAAGAGACCCAGTACTTC	CAWMGTSGLQETQYF
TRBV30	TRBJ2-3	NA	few	TGTGCCTGGAGTGTAAGAGCGGCTAGCACAGATACGCAGTATTTT	CAWSVRAASTDTQYF
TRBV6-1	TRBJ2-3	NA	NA	TGTGCCAGCAGTTTCAGGGGAGCAGATACGCAGTATTTT	CASSFRGADTQYF
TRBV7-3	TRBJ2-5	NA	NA	TGTGCCAGCAGCCCCCTGGGGGGGCTGGAGACCCAGTACTTC	CASSPLGGLETQYF
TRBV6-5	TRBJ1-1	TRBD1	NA	TGTGCCAGCAGTTACTCGACAGGGATGAACACTGAAGCTTTCTTT	CASSYSTGMNTEAFF
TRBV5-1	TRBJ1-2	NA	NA	TGCGCCAGCAGCTTGGCCTCGTCCGGGGAGGATGGCTACACCTTC	CASSLASSGEDGYTF
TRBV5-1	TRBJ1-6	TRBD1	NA	TGCGCCAGCAGCTGGGACAGTAATTCACCCCTCCACTTT	CASSWDSNSPLHF
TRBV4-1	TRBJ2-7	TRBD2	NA	TGCGCCAGCAGCCGCGGACTAGCGTCTACCTACGAGCAGTACTTC	CASSRGLASTYEQYF
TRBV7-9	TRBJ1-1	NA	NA	TGTGCCAGCAGCCCTTCGACACGGGGCACTGAAGCTTTCTTT	CASSPSTRGTEAFF
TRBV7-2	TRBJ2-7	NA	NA	TGTGCCAGCAGCTTTGGGTCGGGTCTTAACTACGAGCAGTACTTC	CASSFGSGLNYEQYF
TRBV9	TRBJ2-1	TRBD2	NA	TGTGCCAGCAGCGCCCTTGGGACTAGGGAAAATGAGCAGTTCTTC	CASSALGTRENEQFF
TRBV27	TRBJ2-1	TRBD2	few	TGTGCCAGCAGTAAACGGACTAGCGGGTATCACAATGAGCAGTTCTTC	CASSKRTSGYHNEQFF
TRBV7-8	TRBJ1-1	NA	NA	TGTGCCAGCAGCTTAGTAAGGGCAGGGGCTGAAGCTTTCTTT	CASSLVRAGAEAFF
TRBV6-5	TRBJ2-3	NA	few	TGTGCCAGCAGGGACTACAGCACAGATACGCAGTATTTT	CASRDYSTDTQYF
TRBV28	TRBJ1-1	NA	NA	TGTGCCAGCAGTGGAGGCGGGGGCCGAACTGAAGCTTTCTTT	CASSGGGGRTEAFF
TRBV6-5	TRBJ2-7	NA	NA	TGTGCCAGCAGTTACGGCCAGTCCTACGAGCAGTACTTC	CASSYGQSYEQYF
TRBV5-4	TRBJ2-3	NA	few	TGTGCCAGCAGCCCACAGCGGAACCGGGTAGATACGCAGTATTTT	CASSPQRNRVDTQYF
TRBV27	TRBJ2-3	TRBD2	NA	TGTGCCAGCAGTACGCCGCCGGGACTAGCGGGGGATACGCAGTATTTT	CASSTPPGLAGDTQYF
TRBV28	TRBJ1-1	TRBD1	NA	TGTGCCAGCAGTTTTCAGGGGGCGGTGAACACTGAAGCTTTCTTT	CASSFQGAVNTEAFF
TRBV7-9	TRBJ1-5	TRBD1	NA	TGTGCCAGCAGCCAAGGGACAGACAGCAATCAGCCCCAGCATTTT	CASSQGTDSNQPQHF
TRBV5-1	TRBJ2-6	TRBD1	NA	TGCGCCAGCAGCTTGGTTTTACAGGGGGCGGGGGGGGCCAACGTCCTGACTTTC	CASSLVLQGAGGANVLTF
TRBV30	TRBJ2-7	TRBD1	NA	TGTGCCTGGAGTGAGGGGACAGCCTACGAGCAGTACTTC	CAWSEGTAYEQYF
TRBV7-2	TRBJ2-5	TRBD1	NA	TGTGCCAGCAGCCCCAGGACAGGGGCAGAGACCCAGTACTTC	CASSPRTGAETQYF
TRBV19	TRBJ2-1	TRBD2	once	TGTGCCAGTATGAGTGGGACTAGCGGGAGATATGAGCAGTTCTTC	CASMSGTSGRYEQFF
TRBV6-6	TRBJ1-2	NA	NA	TGTGCCAGCAGCCCCGCGCTAGCCCCAACTGGCTACACCTTC	CASSPALAPTGYTF
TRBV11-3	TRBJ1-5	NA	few	TGTGCCAGCAGCTCCCCAGACAGTAGCAATCAGCCCCAGCATTTT	CASSSPDSSNQPQHF
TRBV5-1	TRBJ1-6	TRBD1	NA	TGCGCCAGCAGGGAAGGGGGCCAAGTTTCACCCCTCCACTTT	CASREGGQVSPLHF
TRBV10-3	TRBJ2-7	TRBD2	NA	TGTGCCATCAGGCGGGAGGCACTCTACGAGCAGTACTTC	CAIRREALYEQYF